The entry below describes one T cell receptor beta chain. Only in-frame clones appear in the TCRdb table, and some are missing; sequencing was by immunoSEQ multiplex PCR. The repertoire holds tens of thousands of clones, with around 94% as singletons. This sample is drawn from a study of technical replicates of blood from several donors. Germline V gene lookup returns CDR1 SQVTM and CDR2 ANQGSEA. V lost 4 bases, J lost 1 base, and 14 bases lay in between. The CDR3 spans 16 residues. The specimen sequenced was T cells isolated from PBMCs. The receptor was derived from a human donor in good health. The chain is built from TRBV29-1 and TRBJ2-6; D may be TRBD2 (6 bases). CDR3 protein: CSVAGLVISGANVLTF. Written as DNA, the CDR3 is TGCAGCGTTGCGGGACTCGTTATATCTGGGGCCAACGTCCTGACTTTC.